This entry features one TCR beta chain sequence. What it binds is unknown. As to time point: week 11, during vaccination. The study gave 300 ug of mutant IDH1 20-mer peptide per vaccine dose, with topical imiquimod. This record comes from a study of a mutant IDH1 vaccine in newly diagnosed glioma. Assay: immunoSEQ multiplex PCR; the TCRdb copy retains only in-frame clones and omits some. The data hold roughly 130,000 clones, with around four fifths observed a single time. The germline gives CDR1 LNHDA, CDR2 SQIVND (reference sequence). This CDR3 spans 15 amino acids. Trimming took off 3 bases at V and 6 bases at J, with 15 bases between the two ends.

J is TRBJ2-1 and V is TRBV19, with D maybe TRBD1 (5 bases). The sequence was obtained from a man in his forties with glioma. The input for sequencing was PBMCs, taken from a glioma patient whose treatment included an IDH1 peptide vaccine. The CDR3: CASSMDIWVGNEQFF. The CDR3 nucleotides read TGTGCCAGTAGTATGGACATTTGGGTGGGCAATGAGCAGTTCTTC.